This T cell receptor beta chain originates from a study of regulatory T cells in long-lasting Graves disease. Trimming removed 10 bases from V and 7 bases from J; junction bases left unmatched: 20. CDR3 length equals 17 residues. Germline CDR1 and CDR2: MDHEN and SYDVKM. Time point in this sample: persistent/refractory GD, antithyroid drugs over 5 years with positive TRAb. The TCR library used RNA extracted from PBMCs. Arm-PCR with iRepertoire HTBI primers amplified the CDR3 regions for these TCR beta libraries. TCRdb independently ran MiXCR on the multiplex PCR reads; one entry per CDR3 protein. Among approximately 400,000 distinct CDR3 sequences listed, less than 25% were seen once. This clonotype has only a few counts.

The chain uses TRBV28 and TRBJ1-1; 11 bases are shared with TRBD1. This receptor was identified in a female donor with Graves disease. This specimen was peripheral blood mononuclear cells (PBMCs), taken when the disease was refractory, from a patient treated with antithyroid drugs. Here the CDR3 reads CAIKPSPGQGGHNEAFF. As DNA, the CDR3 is TGTGCCATCAAACCCTCACCGGGACAGGGGGGTCATAATGAAGCTTTCTTT.